Listed here are 9 T cell receptor beta chains from one sample, sequenced in a study of cytomegalovirus exposure and HLA in healthy donors. Primers: 60 Vbeta forward and 13 Jbeta reverse. Assay used: immunoSEQ multiplex PCR; TCRdb lists only in-frame clones, some missing. The data show about 69,000 clones, around 70% seen once. Specimen: PBMCs. These receptors were obtained from a woman in her 30s in good health and CMV-seronegative.

There are a few counts of this clone. The chain is built from TRBV11-3 and TRBJ1-5, with 10 bases identical to TRBD1. Germline CDR1 is SGHNT and CDR2 is YENEEA. The CDR3 contains 15 residues. The junction had 2 bases not matched to a gene; V was cut back by 5 bases and J by 1 base. The CDR3 protein is CASSRQGASNQPQHF. CDR3 bases: TGTGCCAGCAGCCGACAGGGGGCGAGCAATCAGCCCCAGCATTTT. The whole variable domain, remainder taken from reference TRBV11-3 and TRBJ1-5, is EAGVVQSPRYKIIEKKQPVAFWCNPISGHNTLYWYLQNLGQGPELLIRYENEEAVDDSQLPKDRFSAERLKGVDSTLKIQPAELGDSAVYLCASSRQGASNQPQHFGDGTRLSIL.

The CDR3 nucleotides are TGCGCCAGCAGCTCTCCAGGACTAGCGGGCACAGATACGCAGTATTTT. Protein sequence: CASSSPGLAGTDTQYF. This sequence joins TRBV5-1 and TRBJ2-3; TRBD2 agrees at 10 bases. Germline CDR1 is SGHRS and CDR2 is YFSETQ. Trimming took 3 bases from V and 1 from J; bases not matched to a gene: 5. The CDR3 contains 16 residues.

This sequence joins TRBV4-3 and TRBJ2-1, with 9 bases that match TRBD2. Per germline, CDR1 LGHNA and CDR2 YSLEER. CDR3 size: 16 residues. The trim removed 0 bases at V and 4 bases at J, leaving 4 bases unmatched. CDR3 amino acids: CASSQDWAGGYNEQFF. The CDR3 DNA follows: TGCGCCAGCAGCCAAGATTGGGCGGGGGGGTACAATGAGCAGTTCTTC.

V and J are TRBV7-9 and TRBJ2-7; D call uncertain. From germline, CDR1 is SEHNR and CDR2 FQNEAQ (reference sequence). The CDR3 totals 11 residues. With 1 base removed from V and 7 bases from J, the gap between germline ends came to 5 bases. CDR3 amino acids: CASSLDSEQYF. Here the CDR3 DNA reads TGTGCCAGCAGCTTAGATTCTGAGCAGTACTTC.

The CDR3 coding sequence is TGTGCCAGCAGTGACTCGAGGTCAGGGGTGAACACCGGGGAGCTGTTTTTT. Translated, it gives CASSDSRSGVNTGELFF. J is TRBJ2-2 and V is TRBV6-4; the D gene is possibly TRBD1 (6 bases). Germline V gene data show CDR1 as MRHNA and CDR2 as SNTAGT. V dropped 0 bases and J dropped 1 base, with 12 bases sitting between them. CDR3 length: 17 residues.

The chain has TRBV10-3 and TRBJ2-7; TRBD2 matches at 7 bases. The length of the CDR3 is 12 residues. Trimming at V came to 11 bases and at J to 3 bases, leaving 7 bases not matched to a gene. Germline values: CDR1 ENHRY, CDR2 SYGVKD. In DNA form, the CDR3 reads TGTGCCTCGTCCGGGAGGCTCTACGAGCAGTACTTC. This encodes CASSGRLYEQYF.

V is TRBV28 and J is TRBJ1-3; the D gene is possibly TRBD1 (5 bases). Trimming took off 6 bases at V and 0 bases at J, with 15 bases between the two ends. There are 16 residues in the CDR3. CDR1 is MDHEN, CDR2 SYDVKM, per germline. The CDR3 coding sequence is TGTGCCAGCAGCCCGGCCAGGGATTTCTCTGGAAACACCATATATTTT. Residues: CASSPARDFSGNTIYF.

This clone was recorded a few times. The chain employs TRBV2 and TRBJ1-5; D gene unclear. Trimming stripped 6 bases from V and 5 bases from J, with 5 bases between. CDR3 size: 11 residues. Germline CDR1 SNHLY, CDR2 FYNNEI. CDR3 sequence: CASSLDQPQHF. CDR3 coding DNA: TGTGCCAGCAGCCTTGATCAGCCCCAGCATTTT. The full variable domain, in which reference TRBV2 and TRBJ1-5 provide the parts outside the CDR3, is EPEVTQTPSHQVTQMGQEVILRCVPISNHLYFYWYRQILGQKVEFLVSFYNNEISEKSEIFDDQFSVERPDGSNFTLKIRSTKLEDSAMYFCASSLDQPQHFGDGTRLSIL.

This CDR3 reads CASSQRDRGFEQYF. The CDR3 bases are TGTGCCAGCAGCCAGAGGGACAGGGGGTTCGAGCAGTACTTC. The chain links TRBV4-2 to TRBJ2-7, with TRBD1 matching 11 bases. Unmatched junction bases numbered 4, after V lost 3 bases and J lost 6 bases. Germline CDR1 and CDR2: LGHNA and YNFKEQ. The CDR3 covers 14 residues.